A selection of T cell receptor beta chains follows, all from one sample in a study of T cells after yellow fever vaccination. TCRdb redid the calling of the 5' RACE reads with MiXCR, one entry per CDR3 protein. The sample carries 450,000 to 650,000 distinct CDR3 sequences, approximately 13% recorded once. The material was PBMCs, obtained on the day of the yellow fever booster vaccination. These receptor sequences come from a man under 40 who received the YFV17D yellow fever vaccine. Both conserved end residues are part of each CDR3. D genes are given only for firm matches. Clone size is given for some rows only: seen once, a few or many times, or a class if the clone is expanded.

CDR3 DNA,CDR3 protein,J gene,D gene,clone size,V gene
TGTCCCAGCTCACCACTCCGGCTAGCGGGAAACACAGATACGCAGTATTTT,CPSSPLRLAGNTDTQYF,TRBJ2-3,TRBD2,NA,TRBV18
TGTGCCAGCAGCCCTCGCCCGTTGAACACCGGGGAGCTGTTTTTT,CASSPRPLNTGELFF,TRBJ2-2,NA,few,TRBV9
TGTGCCAGCAGCTCCCAACAAGGGCGGGAGACCCAGTACTTC,CASSSQQGRETQYF,TRBJ2-5,NA,NA,TRBV6-1
TGCAGCGTTAACGGAGACACGGCTTCTAGCACAGATACGCAGTATTTT,CSVNGDTASSTDTQYF,TRBJ2-3,NA,few,TRBV29-1
TGTGCCAGCAGCTGGGCATTAGCGGGAGGGAGGGATGAGCAGTTCTTC,CASSWALAGGRDEQFF,TRBJ2-1,TRBD2,NA,TRBV7-8
TGCAGTGCCCCCCCCCAGCGGACGAACAATGAGCAGTTCTTC,CSAPPQRTNNEQFF,TRBJ2-1,NA,NA,TRBV20-1
TGTGCCAGCAGTAGCCCGGCAGGGCGCTCCTACGAGCAGTACTTC,CASSSPAGRSYEQYF,TRBJ2-7,NA,few,TRBV6-2/TRBV6-3
TGTGCCAGCAGCCCGTGGAGACAGGGGCACTCCTACGAGCAGTACTTC,CASSPWRQGHSYEQYF,TRBJ2-7,TRBD1,NA,TRBV7-2
TGTGCCATCCGGGGGGGGAGGAACACTGAAGCTTTCTTT,CAIRGGRNTEAFF,TRBJ1-1,NA,few,TRBV10-3
TGTGCCAGCAGCTCGGGACTCATCATGAATGAGCAGTTCTTC,CASSSGLIMNEQFF,TRBJ2-1,NA,NA,TRBV7-2
TGCGCCAGCAGCGGAACAGGGAAAGCTAACTATGGCTACACCTTC,CASSGTGKANYGYTF,TRBJ1-2,NA,few,TRBV5-1
TGCGCCAGCAGCTTGGACGACAGGTACCAAGACACCCAGTACTTC,CASSLDDRYQDTQYF,TRBJ2-5,NA,NA,TRBV5-1
TGTGCCAGCACCAGACAGGGGATAGGAGAGACCCAGTACTTC,CASTRQGIGETQYF,TRBJ2-5,TRBD1,NA,TRBV7-9
TGTGCCACCAGTGAGGCTGGACAGGGGGGAAACAATGAGCAGTTCTTC,CATSEAGQGGNNEQFF,TRBJ2-1,TRBD1,few,TRBV24-1
TGCGCCAGCAGCTTGGCCGGGGGGGTCGGCTACGAGCAGTACTTC,CASSLAGGVGYEQYF,TRBJ2-7,TRBD2,few,TRBV5-1
TGTGCCAGCAGGAGCACAGGGGCCCCCTCCTACGAGCAGTACTTC,CASRSTGAPSYEQYF,TRBJ2-7,TRBD1,few,TRBV7-9
TGTGCCAGCAGCCAGGGTGGGAACACTGAAGCTTTCTTT,CASSQGGNTEAFF,TRBJ1-1,NA,many,TRBV3-1
TGCAGTGCTAGAGATCCGAGGACTAGCGGGAGGAACGAGCAGTACTTC,CSARDPRTSGRNEQYF,TRBJ2-7,TRBD2,NA,TRBV20-1
TGTGCCACTTCAGGGATTATAAACACTGAAGCTTTCTTT,CATSGIINTEAFF,TRBJ1-1,NA,few,TRBV15
TGTGCCAACCTAATGGGACTAGCGGGAGGGGGGTCATCCGGGGAGCTGTTTTTT,CANLMGLAGGGSSGELFF,TRBJ2-2,TRBD2,few,TRBV27
TGTGCCAGCAGTTACGAAGTAAAAACGCAGTATTTT,CASSYEVKTQYF,TRBJ2-3,NA,NA,TRBV6-2/TRBV6-3
TGTGCCAGCACCCCGACAGGGGAGGGGGTTGACACTGAAGCTTTCTTT,CASTPTGEGVDTEAFF,TRBJ1-1,TRBD1,NA,TRBV9
TGCGCCAGCAGCCAAGAGAACAACCGTGACTATGGCTACACCTTC,CASSQENNRDYGYTF,TRBJ1-2,NA,many,TRBV4-3
TGCAGTGCTACTTCGACAGGTAACACTGAAGCTTTCTTT,CSATSTGNTEAFF,TRBJ1-1,NA,NA,TRBV20-1
TGTGCCAGCAGCTTAATGGGGGGAGGCGGCACGCACAATGAGCAGTTCTTC,CASSLMGGGGTHNEQFF,TRBJ2-1,NA,NA,TRBV7-3
TGCGCCAGCAGCCACCTGACTAGCGACCAAGAGACCCAGTACTTC,CASSHLTSDQETQYF,TRBJ2-5,TRBD2,few,TRBV5-1
TGTGCCAGCAGTTACTCAGGGGGAAACATTCAGTACTTC,CASSYSGGNIQYF,TRBJ2-4,NA,few,TRBV6-5
TGCAGCGTTGGTCCGATCACTGAAGCTTTCTTT,CSVGPITEAFF,TRBJ1-1,NA,NA,TRBV29-1
TGTGCCAGCAGACAGGACGCGAGCTCCTACAATGAGCAGTTCTTC,CASRQDASSYNEQFF,TRBJ2-1,NA,many,TRBV12-3/TRBV12-4
TGTGCCAGCAGCTCCAGACTCGGTGCTACGCAGTATTTT,CASSSRLGATQYF,TRBJ2-3,NA,few,TRBV5-6
TGTGCCAGCACCCGGGGAGGGGGGCTAGCCAAAAACATTCAGTACTTC,CASTRGGGLAKNIQYF,TRBJ2-4,NA,few,TRBV7-9
TGTGCCATCAGGACTAGCGGGAGCACCGGGGAGCTGTTTTTT,CAIRTSGSTGELFF,TRBJ2-2,TRBD2,NA,TRBV10-3
TGTGCCAGCAGCTGGGACAGAAACAATGAGCAGTTCTTC,CASSWDRNNEQFF,TRBJ2-1,TRBD1,NA,TRBV28
TGTGCCAGCAGTTTTCTTGGTAACAGCGGGTCTGGGGCCAACGTCCTGACTTTC,CASSFLGNSGSGANVLTF,TRBJ2-6,NA,few,TRBV12-3/TRBV12-4
TGTGCCAGCAGTTACACCCAGTCCTACGAGCAGTACTTC,CASSYTQSYEQYF,TRBJ2-7,NA,NA,TRBV6-2/TRBV6-3
TGCAGTGGCAGTCTAGCTTACAATGAGCAGTTCTTC,CSGSLAYNEQFF,TRBJ2-1,NA,NA,TRBV20-1
TGTGCCATGGCCAGGACTAGCGGGACAACCTACGAGCAGTACTTC,CAMARTSGTTYEQYF,TRBJ2-7,TRBD2,NA,TRBV2
TGCAGCACCGAAGCGGGAAGTGGGGGCAATGAGCAGTTCTTC,CSTEAGSGGNEQFF,TRBJ2-1,TRBD2,few,TRBV29-1
TGTGCCAGCATGACAGGGAATAGTCGGAATGAGCAGTTCTTC,CASMTGNSRNEQFF,TRBJ2-1,TRBD1,few,TRBV25-1
TGTGCCAGCAGCAAACGAGGGGTGGCCGGGGAGCTGTTTTTT,CASSKRGVAGELFF,TRBJ2-2,NA,NA,TRBV9
TGTGCCAGCAGCGTAGGGGACAGCTACTCCTACGAGCAGTACTTC,CASSVGDSYSYEQYF,TRBJ2-7,TRBD1,NA,TRBV9
TGTGCCAGCTCACCCCGACAGGGAAGCACAGATACGCAGTATTTT,CASSPRQGSTDTQYF,TRBJ2-3,TRBD1,many,TRBV18
TGTGCCAGCCGCGCCAGTGGACTAGCGAGCACCGGGGAGCTGTTTTTT,CASRASGLASTGELFF,TRBJ2-2,TRBD2,few,TRBV9
TGCAGCGTTGGGTACGGGAGGTGGTCCTACGAGCAGTACTTC,CSVGYGRWSYEQYF,TRBJ2-7,TRBD2,NA,TRBV29-1
TGCGCCAGCAGCCAATCCGGACTAGTGAGCACAGATACGCAGTATTTT,CASSQSGLVSTDTQYF,TRBJ2-3,TRBD2,few,TRBV4-1
TGCGCCAGCAGCTTGGGGCAGGGTGGTAATGAGCAGTTCTTC,CASSLGQGGNEQFF,TRBJ2-1,NA,many,TRBV5-1